This record looks at one T cell receptor beta chain sequence and its context. This clonotype is labeled large (0.1 to 1%). What antigen it recognizes has not been identified. The sample holds no much larger clone one base away, and base qualities are not on file. The data are from a study (dated by TCRdb to the late 2010s). As for the study more broadly: The study used sequence and structural analyses to characterize human CD8+ TCR repertoires recognizing immunodominant viral antigens. General findings and caveats noted by the study authors: The CD8+ TCR repertoires specific to different immunodominant viral antigens were reported to be highly diverse and distinct from one another.

Instrument used: Illumina HiSeq 2500. In-frame beta chains were kept once TCRdb had trimmed the public reads at Q25 with fastp and called clones with MiXCR. When rows share a CDR3 protein, they turn into one entry using the most common DNA and genes. The sample table records about 1,400 distinct CDR3 sequences; 15% to 25% of these occur just once. The top ten constitute roughly 17% of the sample. CDR1 is given as LNHDA and CDR2 as SQIVND, both from the germline V gene (reference sequence). Spanning cysteine to phenylalanine, the CDR3 consists of 14 amino acids. Left in the record is the CDR3 DNA by itself, 42 bases read in frame from the first base. V is clipped by 5 bases and J by 0 bases, and the sequence between their germline boundaries is 10 bases long.

The V and J genes are TRBV19 and TRBJ1-1; tentative D gene TRBD1, with 6 bases matching. The origin of this receptor is a female donor. Sequenced sample: CD8+ T cells (not recorded whether cultured). The CDR3 corresponds to CASSGRGLNTEAFF. The sequenced DNA is TGTGCCAGTAGTGGCAGGGGCTTGAACACTGAAGCTTTCTTT.